These T cell receptor beta chains were read from a single sample in a study of shared clonotypes between healthy human individuals. The protocol was immunoSEQ multiplex PCR, while the TCRdb copy is restricted to in-frame clones and leaves out a portion. Of about 460,000 clones detected, 70% to 80% appear once; the ten largest clones hold approximately 12%. Source material: PBMCs. All receptors come from a woman in her 40s in good health. Some clones in this sample may be carry-over from other donors' samples. The CDR3 runs from the conserved cysteine through the conserved F or W. D genes are given only for firm matches. Clone size, where shown, is once, few, many, or a class for clones that have expanded.

V: TRBV27
J: TRBJ2-7
size: few
D: -
CDR3: CASSWTVSSYEQYF
DNA: TGTGCCAGCAGTTGGACAGTGAGCTCCTACGAGCAGTACTTC

V: TRBV15
J: TRBJ2-1
size: -
D: TRBD2
CDR3: CATSRDLSGAGGNEQFF
DNA: TGTGCCACCAGCAGAGATCTTAGCGGGGCGGGGGGCAATGAGCAGTTCTTC

V: TRBV6-6
J: TRBJ2-1
size: -
D: -
CDR3: CASSYRGAEENEQFF
DNA: TGTGCCAGCAGTTATCGGGGCGCGGAGGAAAATGAGCAGTTCTTC

V: TRBV14
J: TRBJ1-2
size: many
D: -
CDR3: CASSQGQLRNYGYTF
DNA: TGTGCCAGCAGCCAAGGACAGCTACGGAACTATGGCTACACCTTC

V: TRBV18
J: TRBJ2-7
size: -
D: -
CDR3: CASSPSGAREQYF
DNA: TGTGCCAGCTCACCTTCGGGGGCGCGGGAGCAGTACTTC

V: TRBV28
J: TRBJ2-7
size: -
D: TRBD1
CDR3: CASFRDRGAEQYF
DNA: TGTGCCAGCTTCCGGGACAGGGGAGCCGAGCAGTACTTC

V: TRBV19
J: TRBJ2-3
size: -
D: TRBD1
CDR3: CASSRDRGTDTQYF
DNA: TGTGCCAGTAGTCGGGACAGGGGAACAGATACGCAGTATTTT

V: TRBV19
J: TRBJ1-1
size: -
D: -
CDR3: CASKVTPNTEAFF
DNA: TGTGCCAGTAAAGTGACACCAAACACTGAAGCTTTCTTT

V: TRBV4-1
J: TRBJ1-2
size: -
D: -
CDR3: CASSQDQGFYGYTF
DNA: TGCGCCAGCAGCCAAGATCAAGGGTTCTATGGCTACACCTTC

V: TRBV18
J: TRBJ1-5
size: -
D: TRBD1
CDR3: CASSPTGVQPQHF
DNA: TGTGCCAGCTCGCCGACAGGGGTTCAGCCCCAGCATTTT

V: TRBV2
J: TRBJ2-7
size: -
D: -
CDR3: CASSVRVREQYF
DNA: TGTGCCAGCAGTGTGAGGGTTCGCGAGCAGTACTTC

V: TRBV28
J: TRBJ2-1
size: -
D: -
CDR3: CASSEPRGEGRNEQFF
DNA: TGTGCCAGCAGTGAGCCGAGGGGGGAGGGCCGAAATGAGCAGTTCTTC

V: TRBV25-1
J: TRBJ2-7
size: -
D: TRBD1
CDR3: CASSQTGHEQYF
DNA: TGTGCCAGCAGCCAGACAGGGCACGAGCAGTACTTC

V: TRBV5-4
J: TRBJ2-7
size: -
D: -
CDR3: CASSLGAGSYEQYF
DNA: TGTGCCAGCAGCTTGGGGGCAGGGAGCTACGAGCAGTACTTC

V: TRBV6-5
J: TRBJ2-1
size: -
D: TRBD2
CDR3: CASRPALAGYNEQFF
DNA: TGTGCCAGCAGACCTGCACTAGCGGGCTACAATGAGCAGTTCTTC

V: TRBV5-1
J: TRBJ2-2
size: -
D: -
CDR3: CASSLVGLSEELFF
DNA: TGCGCCAGCAGCTTGGTTGGTTTGTCCGAGGAGCTGTTTTTT

V: TRBV28
J: TRBJ2-7
size: -
D: TRBD1
CDR3: CASSTGRGQGAHEQYF
DNA: TGTGCCAGCAGTACGGGGCGGGGACAGGGGGCCCACGAGCAGTACTTC

V: TRBV5-1
J: TRBJ1-1
size: -
D: -
CDR3: CASSLSPDGIEAFF
DNA: TGCGCCAGCAGCTTGTCCCCGGACGGGATTGAAGCTTTCTTT

V: TRBV21-1
J: TRBJ1-1
size: few
D: -
CDR3: CASSKGRGAFF
DNA: TGTGCCAGCAGCAAGGGAAGGGGGGCTTTCTTT

V: TRBV21-1
J: TRBJ2-2
size: -
D: -
CDR3: CASSGQSGQGGELFF
DNA: TGTGCCAGCAGCGGACAGTCGGGTCAGGGCGGGGAGCTGTTTTTT